This is a list of T cell receptor beta chains from one sample in a study of blood T cells in healthy people across ages. TCRdb re-derived calls from the 5' RACE reads in MiXCR, one entry per CDR3 protein. Of 380,000 or so distinct CDR3 sequences listed, about 49% are singletons. Sequenced sample: blood. The receptors come from a man between 60 and 75 years old in good health. Both conserved end residues are part of each CDR3. The order of the fields is clone size, J gene, D gene, V gene, CDR3 DNA, CDR3 protein. D genes are given only for firm matches. Rows give clone size only sometimes, using once, few, many, or a class for an expanded clone.

clone size: .
J gene: TRBJ2-5
D gene: TRBD2
V gene: TRBV12-3/TRBV12-4
CDR3 DNA: TGTGCCAGCAGTTTGGGAGGGGCTAACGGGGAGACCCAGTACTTC
CDR3 protein: CASSLGGANGETQYF

clone size: many
J gene: TRBJ2-1
D gene: .
V gene: TRBV30
CDR3 DNA: TGTGCCTGTAGATCGGGGACTGCTCATCGCTACTACTACAATGAGCAGTTCTTC
CDR3 protein: CACRSGTAHRYYYNEQFF

clone size: many
J gene: TRBJ2-6
D gene: .
V gene: TRBV27
CDR3 DNA: TGTGCCAGCAGTTTTATTAATCTCTCTGGGGCCAACGTCCTGACTTTC
CDR3 protein: CASSFINLSGANVLTF

clone size: once
J gene: TRBJ2-7
D gene: .
V gene: TRBV15
CDR3 DNA: TGTGCCACCAGCAGAGTGCCCGCGGGCTCCTACAATGAGCAGTACTTC
CDR3 protein: CATSRVPAGSYNEQYF

clone size: .
J gene: TRBJ2-6
D gene: .
V gene: TRBV5-5
CDR3 DNA: TGTGCCAGCACCCCTTGGCAGAACTCTGGGGCCAACGTCCTGACTTTC
CDR3 protein: CASTPWQNSGANVLTF

clone size: .
J gene: TRBJ2-7
D gene: .
V gene: TRBV28
CDR3 DNA: TGTGCCAGCAGCCGAGGGCGAGGGTCCTACGAGCAGTACTTC
CDR3 protein: CASSRGRGSYEQYF

clone size: once
J gene: TRBJ2-6
D gene: TRBD2
V gene: TRBV7-2
CDR3 DNA: TGTGCCAGCAGCCCTCGGGGACTACAGAGCTCTGGGGCCAACGTCCTGACTTTC
CDR3 protein: CASSPRGLQSSGANVLTF

clone size: few
J gene: TRBJ2-5
D gene: .
V gene: TRBV18
CDR3 DNA: TGTGCCAGCTCACCACCGGCACAGAGAGGGGAGACCCAGTACTTC
CDR3 protein: CASSPPAQRGETQYF

clone size: .
J gene: TRBJ2-7
D gene: .
V gene: TRBV2
CDR3 DNA: TGTGCCAGCAGTGGGGAGCGCCGCCAGGAGCAGTACTTC
CDR3 protein: CASSGERRQEQYF

clone size: .
J gene: TRBJ2-1
D gene: TRBD2
V gene: TRBV20-1
CDR3 DNA: TGCAGTGCTAGAGTTGGAGCGGGAGGAATGGGTGAGCAGTTCTTC
CDR3 protein: CSARVGAGGMGEQFF

clone size: .
J gene: TRBJ2-5
D gene: TRBD2
V gene: TRBV18
CDR3 DNA: TGTGCCAGCTCGCTCGGGACTAGCGGCCACAATGAGCAGTACTTC
CDR3 protein: CASSLGTSGHNEQYF

clone size: .
J gene: TRBJ1-1
D gene: TRBD1
V gene: TRBV7-2
CDR3 DNA: TGTGCCAGCAGCCCCCGGACAGGGGGCCAGAACACTGAAGCTTTCTTT
CDR3 protein: CASSPRTGGQNTEAFF

clone size: few
J gene: TRBJ2-6
D gene: .
V gene: TRBV20-1
CDR3 DNA: TGCAGTGCTACGCGCTCTGGGGCCAACGTCCTGACTTTC
CDR3 protein: CSATRSGANVLTF

clone size: few
J gene: TRBJ1-1
D gene: .
V gene: TRBV7-9
CDR3 DNA: TGTGCCAGCAGCTTAGGGGACGGCGGGGAAGCTTTCTTT
CDR3 protein: CASSLGDGGEAFF

clone size: .
J gene: TRBJ2-3
D gene: TRBD1
V gene: TRBV5-5
CDR3 DNA: TGTGCCAGCAGCTTGACAGGGGCCGACACGCCCCAGTATTTT
CDR3 protein: CASSLTGADTPQYF

clone size: .
J gene: TRBJ2-1
D gene: .
V gene: TRBV29-1
CDR3 DNA: TGCAGCGGCTCAGGGGACCGGTATGAGCAGTTCTTC
CDR3 protein: CSGSGDRYEQFF

clone size: .
J gene: TRBJ2-3
D gene: TRBD2
V gene: TRBV2
CDR3 DNA: TGTGCCAGCAAACTAGCGGGAGGTTGGACAGATACGCAGTATTTT
CDR3 protein: CASKLAGGWTDTQYF

clone size: .
J gene: TRBJ2-7
D gene: .
V gene: TRBV7-9
CDR3 DNA: TGTGCCAGCAGCTCAATACCGACCGGCTCCTACGAGCAGTACTTC
CDR3 protein: CASSSIPTGSYEQYF

clone size: .
J gene: TRBJ2-4
D gene: TRBD1
V gene: TRBV6-2/TRBV6-3
CDR3 DNA: TGTGCCAGCAGTGCCACAGGGGGCTACATTCAGTACTTC
CDR3 protein: CASSATGGYIQYF

clone size: .
J gene: TRBJ2-7
D gene: TRBD2
V gene: TRBV7-2
CDR3 DNA: TGTGCCAGCAGCTTAGAACTAGCGGGAGGGCCACGGTACTTC
CDR3 protein: CASSLELAGGPRYF

clone size: .
J gene: TRBJ2-5
D gene: .
V gene: TRBV25-1
CDR3 DNA: TGTGCCAGCAGTGCCCCCGGGACCGCGCTGGGAGAGACCCAGTACTTC
CDR3 protein: CASSAPGTALGETQYF

clone size: .
J gene: TRBJ2-5
D gene: .
V gene: TRBV6-5
CDR3 DNA: TGTGCCAGCAGTTGCTCGATTCAGGCTAAACAAGAGACCCAGTACTTC
CDR3 protein: CASSCSIQAKQETQYF

clone size: .
J gene: TRBJ2-7
D gene: .
V gene: TRBV6-4
CDR3 DNA: TGTGCCAGCAGTGCGTATGGCGGTGGCGAGCAGTACTTC
CDR3 protein: CASSAYGGGEQYF

clone size: few
J gene: TRBJ2-3
D gene: .
V gene: TRBV9
CDR3 DNA: TGTGCCAGCAGCGTACTCGGTGGGGCGGATACGCAGTATTTT
CDR3 protein: CASSVLGGADTQYF

clone size: few
J gene: TRBJ2-7
D gene: .
V gene: TRBV5-6
CDR3 DNA: TGTGCCAGCAGCTTGGGAGGGGAGTTGCGCTCCTACGAGCAGTACTTC
CDR3 protein: CASSLGGELRSYEQYF

clone size: .
J gene: TRBJ2-5
D gene: TRBD2
V gene: TRBV11-2
CDR3 DNA: TGTGCCAGCAGCACCAGCGGGACTAGCGGCTTCCAAGAGACCCAGTACTTC
CDR3 protein: CASSTSGTSGFQETQYF

clone size: .
J gene: TRBJ1-1
D gene: TRBD1
V gene: TRBV20-1
CDR3 DNA: TGCAGTGCTCGACAGGGGGTGAACACTGAAGCTTTCTTT
CDR3 protein: CSARQGVNTEAFF

clone size: .
J gene: TRBJ1-4
D gene: TRBD1
V gene: TRBV3-1
CDR3 DNA: TGTGCCAGCAGCCCCCAGGGGACAGAGATAAACAATGAAAAACTGTTTTTT
CDR3 protein: CASSPQGTEINNEKLFF

clone size: once
J gene: TRBJ2-2
D gene: .
V gene: TRBV6-2/TRBV6-3
CDR3 DNA: TGTGCCAGCACAAAGGACAGCACCTCGAACACCGGGGAGCTGTTTTTT
CDR3 protein: CASTKDSTSNTGELFF